The 29 T cell receptor beta chains below were found in one sample sequenced in a study of T cells in Graves' hyperthyroidism and ophthalmopathy. Amplified TCR beta CDR3 regions came from RNA transcripts. HTBI primers were used for first-round RT-PCR of the TCR CDR3. TCRdb called the multiplex PCR reads again in MiXCR, with one record for every CDR3 protein. The sample has about 740,000 distinct CDR3 sequences, about 15% seen once; the top ten hold about 10%. The source material was blood. These receptors were obtained from a woman younger than 35 with Graves' hyperthyroidism.

Ten or more counts support this clonotype. This chain connects TRBV7-7 to TRBJ2-1; 9 bases are a match to TRBD2. Germline loops: CDR1 SSHAT, CDR2 FNYEAQ (reference sequence). The CDR3 totals 16 residues. V shed 5 bases and J 1 base; nucleotides not matched to a gene: 6. The CDR3 sequence: CASSPWREGSYNEQFF. The CDR3 bases are TGTGCCAGCAGCCCCTGGCGGGAGGGGTCCTACAATGAGCAGTTCTTC.

This clonotype was counted once. The V and J genes are TRBV20-1 and TRBJ1-2; the D gene is possibly TRBD1 (5 bases). The V and J ends lost 5 bases and 4 bases respectively, with 20 bases between them. Per the germline V gene, CDR1 is DFQATT and CDR2 is SNEGSKA (reference sequence). The CDR3 is 15 residues long. The CDR3 reads CSAPPFLGDGYGYTF. In DNA form, the CDR3 reads TGCAGTGCTCCCCCCTTTTTAGGGGATGGCTATGGCTACACCTTC.

This clonotype was counted many times. The rearrangement uses TRBV12-3 or TRBV12-4 and TRBJ2-3; 13 nucleotides match TRBD2. The CDR3 runs to 16 residues. With 5 bases clipped from V and 4 bases from J, the junction kept 6 bases outside the gene matches. This chain's CDR3 is CASSRTSGRGSDTQYF. The CDR3 DNA reads TGTGCCAGCAGTAGGACTAGCGGGAGAGGGTCAGATACGCAGTATTTT.

This clonotype was seen ten or more times. The chain is built from TRBV7-2 and TRBJ2-1, with D uncertain. The ends were cut back, 4 bases at V and 8 bases at J, with 12 bases in the middle. Germline lookup yields CDR1 SGHTA and CDR2 FQGNSA. The CDR3 runs 13 residues. CDR3 sequence (DNA): TGTGCCAGCAGCTCGAGCCTTGGTGATGAGCAGTTCTTC. Translated, it gives CASSSSLGDEQFF.

The table lists this clonotype with many counts. The genes are TRBV28 and TRBJ2-3; D gene ambiguous. V was pared by 5 bases and J by 10 bases, with 22 bases between. The CDR3 sequence is 15 residues long. CDR1 is MDHEN, CDR2 SYDVKM, per germline. The CDR3 coding sequence is TGTGCCAGCAGTAGGTTGGCTATCATTACACTTCCGCAGTATTTT. The encoded protein is CASSRLAIITLPQYF.

This clonotype was found many times. V usage is TRBV3-1 and J usage is TRBJ2-1; D uncertain. Trimming cost V 4 bases and J 2 bases, with 6 bases left between them. Per the germline V gene, CDR1 is LGHDT and CDR2 is YNNKEL (reference sequence). The CDR3 is 13 amino acids. The CDR3 nucleotides are TGTGCCAGCAGCCCTATTCCCTACAATGAGCAGTTCTTC. Encoded protein: CASSPIPYNEQFF.

This sequence joins TRBV6-1 and TRBJ1-4, with no clear D. The CDR3 loop spans 12 amino acids. The germline V gene encodes CDR1 MNHNS and CDR2 SASEGT. Deletions cut 5 bases from V and 11 bases from J, with 12 bases between. CDR3 sequence (DNA): TGTGCCAGCAGTTTGGGAGACCGTAAACTGTTTTTT. Translating gives CASSLGDRKLFF.

This clonotype was seen a handful of times. The chain recombines TRBV5-6 with TRBJ1-2, with a weak D call TRBD1 (5 bases). Per the germline V gene, CDR1 is SGHDT and CDR2 is YYEEEE. V was clipped by 0 bases and J by 4 bases, with 13 bases between them. The CDR3 spans 15 residues. The DNA of the CDR3 is TGTGCCAGCAGCTTGGTCGTCAGGGAGGGCTATGGCTACACCTTC. Its translation is CASSLVVREGYGYTF.

V is TRBV9 and J is TRBJ1-2; D unresolved. In germline, CDR1 is SGDLS, CDR2 YYNGEE. V was pared by 5 bases and J by 5 bases, with 10 bases between. This CDR3 spans 12 amino acids. CDR3 amino acids: CASRSSEYGYTF. In nucleotides, the CDR3 is TGTGCCAGCAGATCGAGTGAGTATGGCTACACCTTC.

This clonotype was seen only a few times. Written as DNA, the CDR3 is TGCAGCGTTGAAGTACCCCAGGGGGTTGGGTTCTCCTACGAGCAGTACTTC. The encoded protein is CSVEVPQGVGFSYEQYF. The gene calls are TRBV29-1 and TRBJ2-7; 7 bases align to TRBD1. Germline trimming cut 1 base from V and 0 bases from J; bases unmatched to any gene: 12. The CDR3 runs to 17 residues. The germline V gene encodes CDR1 SQVTM and CDR2 ANQGSEA.

The chain recombines TRBV28 with TRBJ2-2, with D unresolved. CDR3 length: 12 amino acids. Germline lookup yields CDR1 MDHEN and CDR2 SYDVKM. The V end lost 4 bases, the J end lost 12 bases, and 12 bases lay between the germline ends. The chain's CDR3 is CASSSGLSKLFF. In DNA form, the CDR3 reads TGTGCCAGCAGTTCAGGCCTCAGTAAGCTGTTTTTT.

V and J are TRBV27 and TRBJ2-3, with a possible D match to TRBD1 (6 bases). CDR1 and CDR2 (germline): MNHEY, SMNVEV (reference sequence). This CDR3 is built from 15 residues. V lost 2 bases and J 3 bases, leaving 12 bases between the germline ends. In nucleotides, the CDR3 is TGTGCCAGCAGTTTACTCCGGACAGCTACAGATACGCAGTATTTT. This translates into CASSLLRTATDTQYF.

In its sample, this clonotype was seen many times. V is TRBV30 and J is TRBJ2-2; 8 bases agree with TRBD1. The J segment lost 5 bases and the V segment lost 7 bases, leaving 6 bases of the junction unmatched. The CDR3 sequence is 13 residues long. Germline CDR1 and CDR2: GTSNPN and SVGIG (reference sequence). CDR3 amino acids: CAFRGRRTGELFF. DNA for the CDR3: TGTGCCTTCAGGGGGCGAAGGACCGGGGAGCTGTTTTTT.

Many counts were recorded for this clonotype. The gene calls are TRBV20-1 and TRBJ1-2, with TRBD1 as a possible D gene (6 bases). From germline, CDR1 is DFQATT and CDR2 SNEGSKA (reference sequence). V lost 4 bases, J lost 8 bases, and 23 bases lay in between. The length of the CDR3 is 15 residues. CDR3 coding DNA: TGCAGTGCTACATTGCCGATCAGGGGCGCAGGAGGCTACACCTTC. Its protein product is CSATLPIRGAGGYTF.

The gene calls are TRBV19 and TRBJ2-1, with 8 bases fitting TRBD2. The junction had 6 bases not matched to a gene; V was cut back by 4 bases and J by 7 bases. The CDR3 covers 14 residues. Germline values: CDR1 LNHDA, CDR2 SQIVND (reference sequence). The CDR3 region is CASSTPGRENEQFF. The CDR3 nucleotides are TGTGCCAGTAGTACACCCGGGAGGGAGAATGAGCAGTTCTTC.

At least ten counts were recorded for this clonotype. The chain couples TRBV7-8 to TRBJ2-2; 8 nucleotides match TRBD1. The CDR3 totals 15 residues. Germline V gives CDR1 SGHVS, CDR2 FQNEAQ. Trimming cost V 1 base and J 6 bases; bases outside gene matches: 4. CDR3 bases: TGTGCCAGCAGCTTAGTCAGGGGGCTCGCCGGGGAGCTGTTTTTT. Its protein product is CASSLVRGLAGELFF. Complete variable domain (other parts from reference TRBV7-8 and TRBJ2-2): GAGVSQSPRYKVAKRGQDVALRCDPISGHVSLFWYQQALGQGPEFLTYFQNEAQLDKSGLPSDRFFAERPEGSVSTLKIQRTQQEDSAVYLCASSLVRGLAGELFFGEGSRLTVL.

The rearrangement uses TRBV7-9 and TRBJ2-1; 7 nucleotides match TRBD2. The germline V gene encodes CDR1 SEHNR and CDR2 FQNEAQ (reference sequence). Germline trimming cut 3 bases from V and 5 bases from J; bases unmatched to any gene: 13. The CDR3 loop spans 17 amino acids. The CDR3 DNA is TGTGCCAGCAGCTTCCGACGATTAGCGGGCACAGACAATGAGCAGTTCTTC. This codes for CASSFRRLAGTDNEQFF.

The chain has TRBV29-1 and TRBJ2-1; TRBD1 matches 8 bases. This CDR3 is 12 amino acids long. Unmatched junction bases numbered 6, after V lost 5 bases and J lost 9 bases. Germline values: CDR1 SQVTM, CDR2 ANQGSEA. CDR3 bases: TGCAGCGTTAGGACAGGGCCACTTGAGCAGTTCTTC. The encoded protein is CSVRTGPLEQFF.

Many counts were recorded for this clonotype. The gene calls are TRBV6-1 and TRBJ2-1; 11 bases are shared with TRBD2. V shed 5 bases and J 7 bases; nucleotides not matched to a gene: 4. This CDR3 has 14 amino acids. The V gene's germline CDR1 is MNHNS and CDR2 SASEGT. The CDR3 region has the DNA TGTGCCAGCAGTTTAGCGGGAGGGCTGAATGAGCAGTTCTTC. Translating it yields CASSLAGGLNEQFF.

This clonotype came up a few times. The chain employs TRBV4-2 and TRBJ2-7, with a weak D call TRBD2 (7 bases). The CDR3 runs 15 residues. The V gene's germline CDR1 is LGHNA and CDR2 YNFKEQ. V lost 4 bases and J 2 bases, leaving 15 bases between the germline ends. As DNA, the CDR3 is TGTGCCAGCAGCCGACCTGGGGAGGGGGCCTACGAGCAGTACTTC. Translation: CASSRPGEGAYEQYF.

This clonotype appeared many times. The J gene is TRBJ1-2, the V gene TRBV20-1, with D unclear. From germline, CDR1 is DFQATT and CDR2 SNEGSKA (reference sequence). V lost 5 bases and J 0 bases, leaving 4 bases between the germline ends. The CDR3 sequence is 11 residues long. The CDR3 DNA is TGCAGTGCTGGAGCTAACTATGGCTACACCTTC. Its translation: CSAGANYGYTF.

This chain joins TRBV7-3 and TRBJ2-3; 11 bases align to TRBD1. Germline V CDR1 and CDR2: SGHTA, FQGTGA. Losses at the gene ends were 5 bases for V and 5 bases for J; bases not matched to a gene: 9. The CDR3 contains 16 residues. The CDR3 is CASSPLRDRGRDTQYF. DNA for the CDR3: TGTGCCAGCAGCCCACTCCGGGACAGGGGGAGAGATACGCAGTATTTT.

The J gene is TRBJ2-2, the V gene TRBV7-9; 13 positions match TRBD2. CDR3 length: 16 residues. Trimming at V came to 5 bases and at J to 6 bases, leaving 6 bases not matched to a gene. Looked up from germline, CDR1 is SEHNR and CDR2 is FQNEAQ (reference sequence). CDR3 in DNA: TGTGCCAGCAGCCGACTAGCGGGAGGCCTTGCCGGGGAGCTGTTTTTT. Amino acids: CASSRLAGGLAGELFF.

This clonotype has just a few counts. This chain uses TRBV5-8 with TRBJ2-5, with D possibly being TRBD2 (5 bases). This CDR3 is built from 15 residues. V was cut by 4 bases and J by 1 base, with 14 bases left in between. The germline CDR1 and CDR2 sequences are SGHTS and YDEGEE. CDR3 sequence reads: CASSLTGGSQETQYF. CDR3 nucleotide sequence: TGTGCCAGCAGCCTCACGGGTGGGAGCCAAGAGACCCAGTACTTC.

This clonotype was recorded at least ten times. The V and J genes are TRBV11-3 and TRBJ2-1; D gene ambiguous. This CDR3 region has 12 residues. Trimming removed 0 bases at V and 13 bases at J, with 10 bases between. Looked up from germline, CDR1 is SGHNT and CDR2 is YENEEA. CDR3 nucleotide sequence: TGTGCCAGCAGCTTAGATTTCCCGGCACAGTTCTTC. This sequence encodes CASSLDFPAQFF.

About this clonotype itself: This may stem from a read error, because a much larger clone lies one nucleotide away. The missing conserved phenylalanine or tryptophan at the end of this CDR3 makes a read error likely. This chain uses TRBV20-1 with TRBJ1-2; D is uncertain. CDR1 DFQATT and CDR2 SNEGSKA come from the germline V gene (reference sequence). The CDR3 runs to 16 residues. The V end lost 0 bases, the J end lost 4 bases, and 18 bases lay between the germline ends. CDR3 region: CSARDRYHDKRYGYTL. The CDR3 bases are TGCAGTGCTAGAGATCGATATCACGACAAGCGCTATGGCTACACCCTC.

This clonotype has at least ten counts. The rearrangement links TRBV7-9 to TRBJ2-1; TRBD2 might be the D (6 bases). V was clipped by 8 bases and J by 5 bases, with 13 bases between them. This CDR3 contains 13 residues. The germline V gene encodes CDR1 SEHNR and CDR2 FQNEAQ (reference sequence). CDR3 region: CASLMWGDNEQFF. In nucleotides, the CDR3 is TGTGCCAGCCTCATGTGGGGGGACAATGAGCAGTTCTTC.

In its sample, this clonotype was seen many times. The chain uses TRBV5-1 and TRBJ2-7; 10 positions match TRBD2. The CDR3 runs to 15 residues. V dropped 2 bases and J dropped 2; count of bases not matched to a gene: 4. Germline lookup yields CDR1 SGHRS and CDR2 YFSETQ. In DNA, the CDR3 is TGCGCCAGCAGCTTAGGACTAGCGGTTACCTACGAGCAGTACTTC. It encodes CASSLGLAVTYEQYF.

This clonotype was counted many times. The gene calls are TRBV20-1 and TRBJ2-7; no clear D. V gave up 0 bases and J gave up 6 bases, with 15 bases separating them. CDR1 and CDR2 from the germline V gene are DFQATT and SNEGSKA (reference sequence). The CDR3 sequence is 14 residues long. CDR3 sequence reads: CSARDYDNMGEQYF. CDR3 sequence (DNA): TGCAGTGCTAGAGATTATGACAACATGGGCGAGCAGTACTTC.